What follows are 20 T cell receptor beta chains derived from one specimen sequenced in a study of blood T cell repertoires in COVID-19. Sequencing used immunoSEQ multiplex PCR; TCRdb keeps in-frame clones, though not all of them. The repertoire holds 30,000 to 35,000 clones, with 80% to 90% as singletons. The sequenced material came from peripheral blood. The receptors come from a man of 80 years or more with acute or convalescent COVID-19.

CDR3 region: CASTRNREIGGYTF. The CDR3 bases are TGTGCCAGTACCAGAAACAGGGAAATCGGCGGCTACACCTTC. The rearrangement uses TRBV19 and TRBJ1-2, with a tentative D call TRBD1 (6 bases). This CDR3 is 14 amino acids long. The germline CDR1 and CDR2 sequences are LNHDA and SQIVND (reference sequence). Trimming shortened V by 7 bases and J by 8 bases, and 20 bases separated the two germline ends.

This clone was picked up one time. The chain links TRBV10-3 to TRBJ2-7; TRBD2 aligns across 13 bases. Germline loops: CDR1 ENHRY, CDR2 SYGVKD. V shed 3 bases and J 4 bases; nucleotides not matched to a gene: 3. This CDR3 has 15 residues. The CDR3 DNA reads TGTGCCATCAGTGAAGGGACTAGCGGGGCATACGAGCAGTACTTC. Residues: CAISEGTSGAYEQYF.

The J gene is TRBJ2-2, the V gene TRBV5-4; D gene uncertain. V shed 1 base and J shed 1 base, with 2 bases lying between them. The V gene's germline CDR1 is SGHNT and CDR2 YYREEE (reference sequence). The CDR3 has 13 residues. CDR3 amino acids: CASSLQNTGELFF. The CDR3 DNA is TGTGCCAGCAGCTTGCAGAACACCGGGGAGCTGTTTTTT.

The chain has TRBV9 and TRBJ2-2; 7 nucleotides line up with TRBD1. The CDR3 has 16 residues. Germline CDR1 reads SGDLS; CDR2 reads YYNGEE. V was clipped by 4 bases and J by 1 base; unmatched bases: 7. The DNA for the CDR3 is TGTGCCAGCAGCCCAAGGGACAGACAGAACACCGGGGAGCTGTTTTTT. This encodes CASSPRDRQNTGELFF.

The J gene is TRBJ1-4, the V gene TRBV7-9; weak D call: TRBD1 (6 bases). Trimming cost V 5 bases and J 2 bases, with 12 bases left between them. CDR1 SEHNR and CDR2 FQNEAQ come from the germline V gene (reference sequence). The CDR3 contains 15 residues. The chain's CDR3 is CASSRTGPTNEKLFF. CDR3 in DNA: TGTGCCAGCAGCCGAACAGGGCCGACTAATGAAAAACTGTTTTTT.

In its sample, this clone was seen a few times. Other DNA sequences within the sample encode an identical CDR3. The CDR3 DNA is TGTGCCAGCAGTCCCTCGGGGCAGCCCCAGCATTTT. The encoded protein is CASSPSGQPQHF. The chain joins TRBV28 to TRBJ1-5; D is unclear. This CDR3 region has 12 residues. Trimming left V 5 bases short and J 7 bases short, with 9 bases between. Germline CDR1 and CDR2: MDHEN and SYDVKM.

DNA of the CDR3: TGTGCCAGCAGTTTACTGGGGAGAGGTGGCTACACCTTC. It yields the protein CASSLLGRGGYTF. The chain carries TRBV28 and TRBJ1-2; D remains unclear. CDR3 length equals 13 residues. The V gene lost 2 bases and the J gene lost 7 bases, with 11 bases spanning the gap. Germline V gives CDR1 MDHEN, CDR2 SYDVKM.

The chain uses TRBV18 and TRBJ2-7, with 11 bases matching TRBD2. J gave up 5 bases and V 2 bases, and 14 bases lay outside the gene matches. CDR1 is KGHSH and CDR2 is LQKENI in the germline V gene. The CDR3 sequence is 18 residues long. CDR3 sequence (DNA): TGTGCCAGCTCACCATCGGGACTAGCGGCCACACTCGCCCACGAGCAGTACTTC. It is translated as CASSPSGLAATLAHEQYF.

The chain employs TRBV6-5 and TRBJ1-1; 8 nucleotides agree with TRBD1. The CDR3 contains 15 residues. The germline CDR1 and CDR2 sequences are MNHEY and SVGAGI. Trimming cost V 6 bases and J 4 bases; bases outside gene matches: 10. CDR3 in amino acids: CASRGQELFFTEAFF. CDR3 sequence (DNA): TGTGCCAGCAGGGGACAGGAGTTGTTCTTCACTGAAGCTTTCTTT.

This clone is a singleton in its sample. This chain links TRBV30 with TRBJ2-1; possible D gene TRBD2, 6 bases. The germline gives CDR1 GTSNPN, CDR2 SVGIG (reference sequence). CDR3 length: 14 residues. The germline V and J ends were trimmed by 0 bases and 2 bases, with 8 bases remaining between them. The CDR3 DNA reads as TGTGCCTGGAGTGTAGGGGAGGCCTACAATGAGCAGTTCTTC. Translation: CAWSVGEAYNEQFF.

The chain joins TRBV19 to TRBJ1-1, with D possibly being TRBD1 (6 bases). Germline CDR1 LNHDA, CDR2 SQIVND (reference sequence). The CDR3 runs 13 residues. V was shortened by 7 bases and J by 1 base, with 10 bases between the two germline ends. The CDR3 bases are TGTGCCAGTAATCCACAGGGGAACACTGAAGCTTTCTTT. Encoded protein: CASNPQGNTEAFF.

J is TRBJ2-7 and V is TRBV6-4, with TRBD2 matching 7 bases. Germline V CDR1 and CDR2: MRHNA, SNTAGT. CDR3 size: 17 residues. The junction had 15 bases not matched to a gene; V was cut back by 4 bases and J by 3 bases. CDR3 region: CASSVPKGTTTDYEQYF. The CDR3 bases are TGTGCCAGCAGTGTGCCGAAAGGGACTACGACAGACTACGAGCAGTACTTC.

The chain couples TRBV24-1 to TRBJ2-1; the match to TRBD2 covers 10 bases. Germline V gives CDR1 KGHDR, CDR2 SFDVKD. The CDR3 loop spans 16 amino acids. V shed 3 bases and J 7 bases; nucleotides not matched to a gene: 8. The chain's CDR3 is CATSDASSGRRNEQFF. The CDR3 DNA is TGTGCCACCAGTGATGCTTCTAGCGGGAGACGTAATGAGCAGTTCTTC.

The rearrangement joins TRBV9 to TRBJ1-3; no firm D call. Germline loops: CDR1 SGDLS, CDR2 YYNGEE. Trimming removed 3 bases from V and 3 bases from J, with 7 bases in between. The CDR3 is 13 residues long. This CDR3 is CASSARSGNTIYF. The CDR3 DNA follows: TGTGCCAGCAGCGCCAGAAGTGGAAACACCATATATTTT.

CDR3 protein: CASSLGTDYNEQFF. In DNA form, the CDR3 reads TGCGCCAGCAGCTTGGGGACTGATTACAATGAGCAGTTCTTC. V usage is TRBV5-1 and J usage is TRBJ2-1; a weak D match, TRBD2 (5 bases). With 0 bases removed from V and 4 bases from J, the gap between germline ends came to 8 bases. CDR1 and CDR2 (germline): SGHRS, YFSETQ. CDR3 length: 14 residues.

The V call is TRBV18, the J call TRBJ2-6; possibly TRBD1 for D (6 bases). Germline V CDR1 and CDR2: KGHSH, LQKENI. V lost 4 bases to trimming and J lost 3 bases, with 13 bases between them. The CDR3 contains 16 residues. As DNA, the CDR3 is TGTGCCAGCTCACAAATTCAGGGGTATGGGGCCAACGTCCTGACTTTC. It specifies CASSQIQGYGANVLTF. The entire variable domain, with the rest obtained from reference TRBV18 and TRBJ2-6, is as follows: NAGVMQNPRHLVRRRGQEARLRCSPMKGHSHVYWYRQLPEEGLKFMVYLQKENIIDESGMPKERFSAEFPKEGPSILRIQQVVRGDSAAYFCASSQIQGYGANVLTFGAGSRLTVL.

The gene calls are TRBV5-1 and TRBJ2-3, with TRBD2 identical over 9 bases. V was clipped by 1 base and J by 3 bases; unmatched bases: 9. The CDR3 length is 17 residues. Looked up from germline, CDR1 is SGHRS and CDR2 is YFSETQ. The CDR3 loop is CASSLRGSGSGTDTQYF. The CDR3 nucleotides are TGCGCCAGCAGCTTGAGGGGTAGCGGGAGTGGTACAGATACGCAGTATTTT.

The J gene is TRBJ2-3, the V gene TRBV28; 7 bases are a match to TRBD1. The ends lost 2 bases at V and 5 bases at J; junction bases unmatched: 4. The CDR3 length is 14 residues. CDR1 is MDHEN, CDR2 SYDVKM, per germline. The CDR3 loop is CASSLGQGVDTQYF. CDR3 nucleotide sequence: TGTGCCAGCAGTTTAGGCCAGGGGGTAGATACGCAGTATTTT.

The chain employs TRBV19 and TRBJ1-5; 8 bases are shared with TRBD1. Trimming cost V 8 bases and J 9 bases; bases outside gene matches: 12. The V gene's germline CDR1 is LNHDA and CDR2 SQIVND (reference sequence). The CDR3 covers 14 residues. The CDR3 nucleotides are TGTGCCAGTGGCGGGACAGGCCCCCTTCGGCCCCAGCATTTT. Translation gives CASGGTGPLRPQHF.

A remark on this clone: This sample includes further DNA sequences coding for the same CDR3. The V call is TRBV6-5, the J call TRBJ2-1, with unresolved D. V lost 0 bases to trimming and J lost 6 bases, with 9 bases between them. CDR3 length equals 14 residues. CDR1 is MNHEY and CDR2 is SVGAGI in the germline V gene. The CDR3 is CASSYSSRSNEQFF. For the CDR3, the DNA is TGTGCCAGCAGTTACTCCAGCCGGAGCAATGAGCAGTTCTTC.